Given below is one TCR beta chain in context. Its target is unknown. 13 Jbeta primers and 60 Vbeta primers were used for the PCR. Repertoires were generated with immunoSEQ multiplex PCR, while TCRdb's copy carries only in-frame clones and drops some. The data hold about 270,000 clones, with 75% to 90% observed a single time. This sample was taken from a study of cytomegalovirus exposure and HLA in healthy donors. Whole-study results and caveats: An ancestry cluster, one associated with Asian ancestry, reportedly showed fewer N-insertions than the approximately 670-donor mean in a later analysis. In vitro confirmation showed three CMV-associated chains to be CMV antigen specific.

J gave up 3 bases and V 5 bases, and 12 bases lay outside the gene matches. CDR3 length: 17 residues. The germline CDR1 and CDR2 sequences are MGHRA and YSYEKL. What was sequenced was PBMCs. The receptor was isolated from a man in his forties or fifties in good health and CMV-seropositive. The J gene is TRBJ2-1, the V gene TRBV4-1, with TRBD2 identical over 8 bases. This CDR3 is CASSSQPQGLDYNEQFF. The CDR3 nucleotides read TGCGCCAGCAGCTCCCAGCCCCAGGGACTAGACTACAATGAGCAGTTCTTC.